Shown below are 19 T cell receptor beta chains from a single sample sequenced in a study of immune evolution from preneoplasia to lung adenocarcinoma. Method: immunoSEQ multiplex PCR; TCRdb's copy keeps in-frame clones and lacks some. The data show around 7,000 clones, with around 79% seen just once and about a sixth held by the top ten. The specimen sequenced was FFPE adjacent normal lung tissue. The receptors derive from a person in their 70s with lung adenocarcinoma.

V and J are TRBV10-3 and TRBJ1-2, with D uncertain. This CDR3 has 12 residues. Germline CDR1 reads ENHRY; CDR2 reads SYGVKD. Trimming pared 8 bases from V and 4 bases from J, leaving 11 bases between. DNA for the CDR3: TGTGCCATCGATTTGGACGGCTATGGCTACACCTTC. Translating gives CAIDLDGYGYTF.

V gene TRBV4-1 combines with J gene TRBJ1-5; D possibly corresponds to TRBD1 (6 bases). V shed 1 base and J shed 3 bases, with 10 bases lying between them. CDR3 size: 15 residues. Germline CDR1 is MGHRA and CDR2 is YSYEKL. CDR3 DNA: TGCGCCAGCAGCCAAGGTTGGGACACCAATCAGCCCCAGCATTTT. Its protein product is CASSQGWDTNQPQHF.

The chain couples TRBV5-4 to TRBJ1-2; the match to TRBD1 covers 9 bases. Trimming removed 4 bases from V and 1 base from J; junction bases left unmatched: 5. Germline-derived CDR1 and CDR2 are SGHNT and YYREEE (reference sequence). The CDR3 loop spans 15 amino acids. This chain's CDR3 is CASSVTGGNNYGYTF. The CDR3 DNA sequence: TGTGCCAGCAGCGTGACAGGGGGGAATAACTATGGCTACACCTTC.

The chain recombines TRBV6-1 with TRBJ2-7; D unclear. The CDR3 spans 11 residues. CDR1 MNHNS and CDR2 SASEGT come from the germline V gene. Trimming left V 6 bases short and J 5 bases short, with 8 bases between. CDR3 protein: CASSQTDEQYF. The DNA of the CDR3 is TGTGCCAGCAGCCAGACGGACGAGCAGTACTTC.

The rearrangement links TRBV5-8 to TRBJ1-1; no firm D call. Trimming took 0 bases from V and 6 from J, leaving 6 bases between them. CDR1 is SGHTS, CDR2 YDEGEE, per germline. This CDR3 is 12 amino acids long. The CDR3 DNA reads as TGTGCCAGCAGCTTGGTGAGGGCTGAAGCTTTCTTT. This gives the protein CASSLVRAEAFF.

The chain is built from TRBV27 and TRBJ1-6; TRBD1 is a possible D gene (5 bases). The germline V gene encodes CDR1 MNHEY and CDR2 SMNVEV (reference sequence). The CDR3 has 13 residues. V was shortened by 1 base and J by 14 bases, with 12 bases between the two germline ends. CDR3 loop: CASSLWGDGTLHF. CDR3 nucleotide sequence: TGTGCCAGCAGTTTATGGGGGGACGGGACCCTCCACTTT.

This clone appeared a single time. The genes are TRBV19 and TRBJ1-2; no reliable D call. From germline, CDR1 is LNHDA and CDR2 SQIVND (reference sequence). Deletions cut 6 bases from V and 7 bases from J, with 15 bases between. The CDR3 runs to 13 residues. CDR3 sequence (DNA): TGTGCCAGTAGCCCTCGGATGACTGGTGGCTACACCTTC. Translation: CASSPRMTGGYTF. The full variable domain, completed using reference TRBV19 and TRBJ1-2, is DGGITQSPKYLFRKEGQNVTLSCEQNLNHDAMYWYRQDPGQGLRLIYYSQIVNDFQKGDIAEGYSVSREKKESFPLTVTSAQKNPTAFYLCASSPRMTGGYTFGSGTRLTVV.

V is TRBV7-2 and J is TRBJ2-5, with 12 bases aligning to TRBD2. The CDR3 covers 18 residues. Germline lookup yields CDR1 SGHTA and CDR2 FQGNSA. Losses at the gene ends were 0 bases for V and 1 base for J; bases not matched to a gene: 6. The CDR3 DNA sequence: TGTGCCAGCAGCTTAGCAAAACTAGCGGGGGGCCTCCAAGAGACCCAGTACTTC. This encodes CASSLAKLAGGLQETQYF.

This clone was counted once. V usage is TRBV27 and J usage is TRBJ1-2; TRBD1 matches 7 bases. The germline V gene encodes CDR1 MNHEY and CDR2 SMNVEV (reference sequence). CDR3 length: 15 residues. Losses at the gene ends were 2 bases for V and 4 bases for J; bases not matched to a gene: 7. The CDR3 loop reads CASSLRDSSGYGYTF. The CDR3 DNA is TGTGCCAGCAGTTTAAGGGACAGCTCGGGCTATGGCTACACCTTC.

The chain combines TRBV9 with TRBJ1-1; D not certain. Germline values: CDR1 SGDLS, CDR2 YYNGEE. The length of the CDR3 is 15 residues. V gave up 4 bases and J gave up 3 bases, with 16 bases separating them. The CDR3 is CASSPREVRYTEAFF. The DNA for the CDR3 is TGTGCCAGCAGCCCCCGAGAGGTCCGCTACACTGAAGCTTTCTTT. The whole variable domain, filled in from reference TRBV9 and TRBJ1-1, reads DSGVTQTPKHLITATGQRVTLRCSPRSGDLSVYWYQQSLDQGLQFLIQYYNGEERAKGNILERFSAQQFPDLHSELNLSSLELGDSALYFCASSPREVRYTEAFFGQGTRLTVV.

The chain links TRBV28 to TRBJ2-4; no reliable D call. CDR3 size: 16 residues. Germline V CDR1 and CDR2: MDHEN, SYDVKM. V was shortened by 8 bases and J by 0 bases, with 17 bases between the two germline ends. This chain's CDR3 is CASRREGFLAKNIQYF. The DNA for the CDR3 is TGTGCCAGCCGAAGGGAAGGCTTCCTAGCCAAAAACATTCAGTACTTC.

Turning to this clone: This CDR3 is missing its conserved last phenylalanine or tryptophan, likely due to a read error. The chain links TRBV2 to TRBJ1-1, with D hard to call. In germline, CDR1 is SNHLY, CDR2 FYNNEI. The CDR3 has 14 residues. Trimming cost V 3 bases and J 2 bases, with 10 bases left between them. Here the CDR3 DNA reads TGTGCCAGCAGTGAGGCCCGATATAACACTGAAGCTTTCCTT. Translated, it gives CASSEARYNTEAFL.

The J gene is TRBJ1-2, the V gene TRBV2; D is unresolved. The CDR3 has 14 amino acids. Trimming took off 5 bases at V and 3 bases at J, with 13 bases between the two ends. Per the germline V gene, CDR1 is SNHLY and CDR2 is FYNNEI. CDR3 in amino acids: CASSMGLMDYGYTF. CDR3 DNA: TGTGCCAGCAGTATGGGGTTGATGGACTATGGCTACACCTTC.

The chain recombines TRBV5-1 with TRBJ1-1; D might be TRBD1 (6 bases). The CDR3 runs to 14 residues. Germline loops: CDR1 SGHRS, CDR2 YFSETQ. Trimming stripped 0 bases from V and 2 bases from J, with 8 bases between. The CDR3 here is CASSLGQANTEAFF. The DNA of the CDR3 is TGCGCCAGCAGCTTGGGACAGGCCAACACTGAAGCTTTCTTT.

This clone has only one observation. This chain joins TRBV6-5 and TRBJ1-2, with D unclear. Trimming cost V 5 bases and J 4 bases, with 14 bases left between them. The V gene's germline CDR1 is MNHEY and CDR2 SVGAGI. The CDR3 length is 14 residues. DNA of the CDR3: TGTGCCAGCAGTAGTCCCACAAAGGGCTATGGCTACACCTTC. It encodes CASSSPTKGYGYTF.

The chain uses TRBV6-5 and TRBJ1-2; maybe TRBD1 (5 bases). This CDR3 spans 15 amino acids. Trimming cost V 7 bases and J 3 bases, with 18 bases left between them. Germline V gene sequence: CDR1 MNHEY, CDR2 SVGAGI. CDR3 amino acids: CASTKRRQGDYGYTF. The CDR3 region has the DNA TGTGCCAGCACCAAACGTAGGCAGGGAGACTATGGCTACACCTTC.

The chain employs TRBV2 and TRBJ1-1; no firm D call. V lost 7 bases, J lost 5 bases, and 20 bases lay in between. The CDR3 is 15 amino acids. CDR1 is SNHLY, CDR2 FYNNEI, per germline. The CDR3 region is CASTLRRVGGTEAFF. The DNA for the CDR3 is TGTGCCAGCACCCTACGGAGGGTAGGCGGGACTGAAGCTTTCTTT.

V and J are TRBV5-4 and TRBJ1-1, with D perhaps TRBD1 (6 bases). Between the trimmed V and J ends, which lost 4 bases and 8 bases, there was a span of 12 bases. Germline V gene lookup returns CDR1 SGHNT and CDR2 YYREEE (reference sequence). This CDR3 spans 12 amino acids. Here the CDR3 DNA reads TGTGCCAGCAGCCGGCCTGACAGGGAAGCTTTCTTT. It translates to CASSRPDREAFF. Based on the CDR3 plus reference TRBV5-4 and TRBJ1-1, the full variable domain is ETGVTQSPTHLIKTRGQQVTLRCSSQSGHNTVSWYQQALGQGPQFIFQYYREEENGRGNFPPRFSGLQFPNYSSELNVNALELDDSALYLCASSRPDREAFFGQGTRLTVV.

This chain joins TRBV5-1 and TRBJ2-5; D is unclear. The CDR3 is made up of 14 amino acids. Germline V gene data show CDR1 as SGHRS and CDR2 as YFSETQ. V was clipped by 0 bases and J by 5 bases, with 11 bases between them. CDR3 region: CASSLGPVRETQYF. The DNA of the CDR3 is TGCGCCAGCAGCTTGGGACCGGTGCGGGAGACCCAGTACTTC.